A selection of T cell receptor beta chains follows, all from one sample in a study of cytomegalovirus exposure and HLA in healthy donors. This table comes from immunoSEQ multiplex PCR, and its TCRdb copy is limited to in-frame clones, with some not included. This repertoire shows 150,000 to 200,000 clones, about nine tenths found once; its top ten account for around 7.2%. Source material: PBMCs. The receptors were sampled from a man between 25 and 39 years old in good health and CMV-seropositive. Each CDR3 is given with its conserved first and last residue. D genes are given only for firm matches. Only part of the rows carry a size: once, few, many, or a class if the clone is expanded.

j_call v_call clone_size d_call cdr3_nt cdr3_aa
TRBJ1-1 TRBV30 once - TGTGCCTCCAACACTGAAGCTTTCTTT CASNTEAFF
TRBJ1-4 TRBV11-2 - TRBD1 TGTGCCAGCAGGCGGGCCGGGACAGGGTATGAAAAACTGTTTTTT CASRRAGTGYEKLFF
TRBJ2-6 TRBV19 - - TGTGCCAGTAGTCCCCAGGACGGGACTGGGGCCAACGTCCTGACTTTC CASSPQDGTGANVLTF
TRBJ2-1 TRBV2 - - TGTGCCAGCAGACTGCTGACAGGTGTTTCGGACAATGAGCAGTTCTTC CASRLLTGVSDNEQFF
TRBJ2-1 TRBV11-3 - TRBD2 TGTGCCAGCAGCACCAGCCGGGAGAGTAGCGGGAGAACTGAGCAGTTCTTC CASSTSRESSGRTEQFF
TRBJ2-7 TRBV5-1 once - TGCGCCAGCAGCACCCTGGACACCGCCTACGAGCAGTACTTC CASSTLDTAYEQYF
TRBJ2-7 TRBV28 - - TGTGCCAGCAGTTTAGAGAGACTAGGGGGATCCGAGCAGTACTTC CASSLERLGGSEQYF
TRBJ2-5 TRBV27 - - TGTGCCAGCAGTTTATCCTTGACCTTACAAGAGACCCAGTACTTC CASSLSLTLQETQYF
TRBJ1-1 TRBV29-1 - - TGCAGCGCCCGGGACCCGATTGGGACTTTCTTT CSARDPIGTFF
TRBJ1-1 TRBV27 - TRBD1 TGTGCCAGCAGGATTACAGGGGCCACTGAAGCTTTCTTT CASRITGATEAFF
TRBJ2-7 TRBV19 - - TGTGCCAGTAGTGCGGGATCCTACGAGCAGTACTTC CASSAGSYEQYF
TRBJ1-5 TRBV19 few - TGTGCCAGTAGGGGGGGTAGCAATCAGCCCCAGCATTTT CASRGGSNQPQHF
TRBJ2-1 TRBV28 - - TGTGCCAGCAGTTTACAGGGGAGGGATGAGCAGTTCTTC CASSLQGRDEQFF
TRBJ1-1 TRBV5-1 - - TGCGCCAGCAGCTTTGGCGACACTGAAGCTTTCTTT CASSFGDTEAFF
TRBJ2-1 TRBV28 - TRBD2 TGTGCCAGCAGTTTGGTGGCGGGAGTGGGGAATGAGCAGTTCTTC CASSLVAGVGNEQFF
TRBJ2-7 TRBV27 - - TGTGCCAGCAGTTTATTCCCGGGACGGACCTACGAGCAGTACTTC CASSLFPGRTYEQYF
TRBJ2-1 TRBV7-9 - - TGTGCCAGCAGCATATGGGACCTACACAATGAGCAGTTCTTC CASSIWDLHNEQFF
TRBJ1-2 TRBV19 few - TGTGCCAGTAGGTCCACCGGGGTCCATGGCTACACCTTC CASRSTGVHGYTF
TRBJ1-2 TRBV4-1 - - TGCGCCAGCAGCCAAGTTGTAGGGGCGCGGTATGGCTACACCTTC CASSQVVGARYGYTF
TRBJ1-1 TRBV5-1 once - TGCGCCAGCAGCCCCGTGGGGGGTTTGAACACTGAAGCTTTCTTT CASSPVGGLNTEAFF
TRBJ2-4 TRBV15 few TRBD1 TGTGCCACCAGCGGGACAGTCGGAAACATTCAGTACTTC CATSGTVGNIQYF
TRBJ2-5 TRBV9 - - TGTGCCAGCAGCTACGGAATGTACCAAGAGACCCAGTACTTC CASSYGMYQETQYF
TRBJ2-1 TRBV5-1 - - TGCGCCAGCAGCTTGGAACCACGGGACAATGAGCAGTTCTTC CASSLEPRDNEQFF
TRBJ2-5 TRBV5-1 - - TGCGCCAGCAGCGATCAAGTGGGAGAGACCCAGTACTTC CASSDQVGETQYF
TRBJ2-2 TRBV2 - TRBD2 TGTGCCAGCAGCGAATGGGAGGGGACCGGGGAGCTGTTTTTT CASSEWEGTGELFF
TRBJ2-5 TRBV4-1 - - TGCGCCAGCAGCCAAGACGGGGGAGGTTGGGTAGAGACCCAGTACTTC CASSQDGGGWVETQYF
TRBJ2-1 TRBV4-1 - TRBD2 TGCGCCAGCAGCCAACCCCTAGCGGGGATTGAGCAGTTCTTC CASSQPLAGIEQFF
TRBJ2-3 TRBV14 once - TGTGCCAGCAGCTTCGGTGGGGCAGATACGCAGTATTTT CASSFGGADTQYF
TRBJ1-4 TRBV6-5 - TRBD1 TGTGCCAGCAGTTACGGGACAGCGAGTGAAAAACTGTTTTTT CASSYGTASEKLFF
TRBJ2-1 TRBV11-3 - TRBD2 TGTGCCAGCGAGACCGGGGGGGCAGGCTACAATGAGCAGTTCTTC CASETGGAGYNEQFF
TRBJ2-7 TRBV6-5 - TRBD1 TGTGCCAGCAGCGGACAGGGGGTCGAGCAGTACTTC CASSGQGVEQYF
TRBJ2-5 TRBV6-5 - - TGTGCCAGCAGTTACTCCCCGGAGACCCAGTACTTC CASSYSPETQYF
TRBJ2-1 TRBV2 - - TGTGCCAGCAGATCCGAGGGAGACCCCTACAATGAGCAGTTCTTC CASRSEGDPYNEQFF
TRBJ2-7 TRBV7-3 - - TGTGCCAGCAGCTTAACTGGGGGGAGCTACGAGCAGTACTTC CASSLTGGSYEQYF
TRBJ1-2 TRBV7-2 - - TGTGCCAGCAGCCCGCGGACAGTCTATGGCTACACCTTC CASSPRTVYGYTF
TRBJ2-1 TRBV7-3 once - TGTGCCAGCAGCCTCCTTCCCGACTACAATGAGCAGTTCTTC CASSLLPDYNEQFF
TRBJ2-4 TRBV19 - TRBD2 TGTGCCAGTCAGCGGGAGGGCTCCGGGGGCATTCAGTACTTC CASQREGSGGIQYF
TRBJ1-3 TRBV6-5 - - TGTGCCAGCAGCGGACAGAATGGAAACACCATATATTTT CASSGQNGNTIYF
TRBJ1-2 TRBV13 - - TGTGCCAGCAGCTTAAATGAGGCAGGGGACGGTGGCTACACCTTC CASSLNEAGDGGYTF
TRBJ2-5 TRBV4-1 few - TGCGCCAGCAAGGACAGTAGCCAAGAGACCCAGTACTTC CASKDSSQETQYF
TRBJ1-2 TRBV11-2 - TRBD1 TGTGCCAGCAGCCCAGGGGGGGACTATGGCTACACCTTC CASSPGGDYGYTF
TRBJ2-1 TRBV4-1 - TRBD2 TGCGCCAGTTCTAGCGGGGGGGCGGTTGAGCAGTTCTTC CASSSGGAVEQFF
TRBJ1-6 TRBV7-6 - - TGTGCCAGCAGCTTAGGGGGGGATAATTCACCCCTCCACTTT CASSLGGDNSPLHF
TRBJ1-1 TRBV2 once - TGTGCCAGCACCTGGTCGGGGTCTAACACTGAAGCTTTCTTT CASTWSGSNTEAFF
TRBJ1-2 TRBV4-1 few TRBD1 TGCGCCAGCAGCCCGGAGACAGGGAGTGGCTACACCTTC CASSPETGSGYTF